The clone carrying this T cell receptor beta chain was detected only a few times. Its target is not known. This record belongs to a study of identical twins. General study points: Reduced insertions were recorded for abundant cord blood beta clonotypes, with no such pattern in memory repertoires.

From germline, CDR1 is SQVTM and CDR2 ANQGSEA. The CDR3 has 15 amino acids. Trimming at V came to 0 bases and at J to 8 bases, leaving 3 bases not matched to a gene. Each CDR3 protein gets one entry after TCRdb re-called the 5' RACE reads with MiXCR. Of 700,000 or so distinct CDR3 sequences in the sample, around 20% were seen once. These sequences were also reported in another study, on T cells expressing NK-cell markers.

This chain connects TRBV29-1 to TRBJ2-1, with 14 bases lining up with TRBD2. The sample consisted of PBMCs. The origin of this receptor is a young woman in good health. The chain's CDR3 is CSVEDRGLAGDEQFF. The CDR3 DNA reads as TGCAGCGTTGAAGATCGGGGACTAGCGGGAGATGAGCAGTTCTTC.